The text below deals with one T cell receptor (beta chain). Its cognate antigen is unknown. This record belongs to a study of T-cell memory formation after mild COVID-19. Study at large: Largely, TCR clusters stayed within a single donor. The study, taken as a whole, reports: Clones contracting across day 15 to 85 had a balanced CD4/CD8 profile; later expanding clones leaned CD4+. CD8+ contracting clones occupied EMRA, while CD4+ ones occupied mainly CM and EM. Memory cells collected pre-infection included some clones that later responded, suggesting cross-reactive memory joined.

Germline lookup yields CDR1 LGHNA and CDR2 YSLEER. The ends were cut back, 2 bases at V and 12 bases at J, with 11 bases in the middle. The CDR3 covers 13 residues. TCRdb reanalysed the 5' RACE reads using MiXCR and keeps one entry per CDR3 protein. The table lists fewer than 200,000 distinct CDR3 sequences, 10% to 15% of them singletons. This clonotype was obtained from a man between 18 and 35 years old who had mild COVID-19 (a few samples of this study predate the infection). Cell type and time point are not known. Sequencing used PBMCs or a T cell subset sorted from them (not recorded which). The chain couples TRBV4-3 to TRBJ1-6; D not certain. CDR3 sequence: CASSQRDSKPLHF. The CDR3 DNA reads as TGCGCCAGCAGCCAAAGAGATAGCAAACCCCTCCACTTT.